This entry lists 5 T cell receptor beta chains sequenced from one sample in a study of T cells after somatic rescue of genetic block. Clones were read by immunoSEQ multiplex PCR, and TCRdb kept only the in-frame ones, dropping some. The table includes around 7,900 clones, about 86% detected once. The sequenced sample consisted of peripheral blood mononuclear cells (PBMCs). The receptor set was obtained from a boy younger than 18.

V gene TRBV5-1 combines with J gene TRBJ1-2; 8 bases are a match to TRBD1. Germline lookup yields CDR1 SGHRS and CDR2 YFSETQ. The CDR3 runs to 12 residues. J lost 8 bases, V lost 3 bases, and 3 bases had no gene match. CDR3 region: CASSYRGYGYTF. The CDR3 DNA follows: TGCGCCAGCAGCTACAGGGGGTACGGCTACACCTTC.

The chain is built from TRBV7-6 and TRBJ1-1; 8 bases are shared with TRBD1. The V segment lost 5 bases and the J segment 4 bases; nucleotides outside the gene matches: 9. The CDR3 is 15 amino acids. The germline V gene encodes CDR1 SGHVS and CDR2 FNYEAQ. The CDR3 loop is CASSPTQGGSTEAFF. CDR3 in DNA: TGTGCCAGCAGCCCTACACAGGGGGGAAGCACTGAAGCTTTCTTT.

This clone was counted a few times. The gene calls are TRBV4-3 and TRBJ1-2; the match to TRBD1 covers 9 bases. The CDR3 contains 18 residues. The J segment lost 3 bases and the V segment lost 0 bases, leaving 11 bases of the junction unmatched. CDR1 and CDR2 from the germline V gene are LGHNA and YSLEER. The chain's CDR3 is CASSQDPAQGASYYGYTF. The CDR3, as DNA: TGCGCCAGCAGCCAAGATCCGGCACAGGGGGCATCTTACTATGGCTACACCTTC.

The CDR3 sequence: CASSKDGHNYGYTF. DNA of the CDR3: TGTGCCAGCAGCAAGGACGGACATAACTATGGCTACACCTTC. The V gene is TRBV6-5, the J gene TRBJ1-2; maybe TRBD1 (5 bases). The CDR3 extends over 14 amino acids. The germline V gene has CDR1 MNHEY and CDR2 SVGAGI. The V gene lost 6 bases and the J gene lost 1 base, with 12 bases spanning the gap.

The chain has TRBV19 and TRBJ1-2; D is undetermined. CDR1 is LNHDA and CDR2 is SQIVND in the germline V gene (reference sequence). The length of the CDR3 is 12 residues. V was shortened by 1 base and J by 3 bases, with 3 bases between the two germline ends. As DNA, the CDR3 is TGTGCCAGTAGTATAGTTGACTATGGCTACACCTTC. Amino acids: CASSIVDYGYTF.